This T cell receptor (beta chain) was recovered during a study of shared clonotypes between healthy human individuals. General study points: For sorted subsets, rarefaction showed incomplete sequencing despite large depth.

As to this clone: As yet, its antigen is unknown.

Germline lookup yields CDR1 SGHTA and CDR2 FQGNSA. The CDR3 is 15 amino acids. A split of CD4+ cells into CD45RA+ naive and CD45RA-negative memory subsets was performed. In the authors' methods: Sequence data from immunoSEQ were junction-only and lacked quality scores; consequently, filtering differed. Clones were read by immunoSEQ multiplex PCR, and TCRdb kept only the in-frame ones, dropping some. The V and J calls and clone size come from that table; D and trimming were worked out from the DNA. The sample has hundreds of thousands of clones; 90% to 96% are singletons. Sequencing was done on a sample of naive CD4+ T cells sorted from blood. Subset noted: CD45RA+ positively selected. This clonotype was sampled from a woman between 25 and 40 years old in good health. V gene TRBV7-2 combines with J gene TRBJ2-5; maybe TRBD2 (5 bases). The assigned J gene may be wrong: the sequence end matches TRBJ2-7 better. The CDR3 is CASSLALARSYEQYF. The DNA of the CDR3 is TGTGCCAGCAGCTTAGCGCTAGCTCGTTCCTACGAGCAGTACTTC.